This record concerns one T cell receptor beta chain sequence. Its target is unknown. TCRdb's table, derived via immunoSEQ multiplex PCR, lists solely in-frame clones and lacks some. The sample has about 1 million clones, about 74% seen once. Division of CD4+ cells produced a CD45RA+ naive subset and a CD45RA-negative memory subset. These data belong to a study of shared clonotypes between healthy human individuals. About the research overall: A couple of female and three male donors aged 18 to 49 were enrolled. For every donor, three CD4 naive, three CD4 memory, two CD8 naive and one CD8 memory plates were used.

Study-wide results and caveats: The donor pool, a small one, limited the genetic and exposure-history diversity represented.

Sequencing was done on a sample of memory CD4+ T cells sorted from blood. Subset of the sample: CD45RA-negative fraction. The TCR originated in a man aged 18 to 30 in good health.

CDR3 DNA sequence: TGTGCCAGCAGCGTAGAGGAGGGGGGCACTGAAGCTTTCTTT. Protein sequence: CASSVEEGGTEAFF. The rearrangement uses TRBV9 and TRBJ1-1; tentative D call: TRBD1 (6 bases). The CDR3 is made up of 14 amino acids. Looked up from germline, CDR1 is SGDLS and CDR2 is YYNGEE. V was clipped by 0 bases and J by 4 bases, with 10 bases between them.